The 5 T cell receptor beta chains below were found in one sample sequenced in a study of vaccination effects on CD4 cells after COVID-19. Their antigens remain unidentified. ViraFEST assay sequencing came after antigen-specific CD4+ T cells were expanded with viral peptide pools. Scientists isolated CD4+ T cells after a roughly ten-day culture period ended. Every participant took two doses of the BNT162b2 or mRNA-1273 vaccine. The method was immunoSEQ multiplex PCR; TCRdb's version includes in-frame clones alone and lacks a portion of them. Of 26,000 or so clones in the sample, around 82% were seen once. The specimen comprised CD4+ T cells from PBMCs cultured with HCoV-NL63 spike peptides, sampled after COVID-19 vaccination. The receptors shown here come from a human donor who received a COVID-19 vaccine. Some clones in this sample may be carry-over from other donors' samples.

J is TRBJ2-3 and V is TRBV9; TRBD1 aligns across 11 bases. The CDR3 length is 15 residues. Germline CDR1 SGDLS, CDR2 YYNGEE. After removal of 4 bases from V and 5 bases from J, the junction contained 6 bases not matched to a gene. The CDR3 region is CASSTRTGGGDTQYF. The CDR3 DNA follows: TGTGCCAGCAGCACTCGGACAGGGGGCGGAGATACGCAGTATTTT.

This clone was observed once. V is TRBV5-5 and J is TRBJ1-5; 8 bases agree with TRBD1. V was pared by 2 bases and J by 2 bases, with 0 bases of the junction left unmatched. This CDR3 region has 14 residues. The V gene's germline CDR1 is SGHKS and CDR2 YYEKEE (reference sequence). CDR3 nucleotide sequence: TGTGCCAGCAGCTTACAGGGGGGCAATCAGCCCCAGCATTTT. Translation: CASSLQGGNQPQHF.

The CDR3 nucleotides are TGTGCCAGCAGCTTGTCAGCTCTTAGCAATCAGCCCCAGCATTTT. Its translation: CASSLSALSNQPQHF. The chain combines TRBV7-8 with TRBJ1-5; no clear D. Germline lookup yields CDR1 SGHVS and CDR2 FQNEAQ. V gave up 3 bases and J gave up 0 bases, with 9 bases separating them. The CDR3 spans 15 residues.

The chain combines TRBV24-1 with TRBJ2-2; a possible D gene is TRBD1 (5 bases). V was shortened by 8 bases and J by 5 bases, with 14 bases between the two germline ends. CDR1 KGHDR and CDR2 SFDVKD come from the germline V gene. The length of the CDR3 is 14 residues. CDR3 DNA sequence: TGTGCCACCAAGCCGGCAGGGTGGACCGGGGAGCTGTTTTTT. It codes for CATKPAGWTGELFF.

The chain is built from TRBV15 and TRBJ1-2; TRBD1 aligns across 12 bases. This CDR3 comprises 16 residues. The germline V gene encodes CDR1 LNHNV and CDR2 YYDKDF (reference sequence). Trimming at V came to 0 bases and at J to 7 bases, leaving 6 bases not matched to a gene. CDR3 residues: CATSRDPGTGGGGYTF. The CDR3 DNA reads as TGTGCCACCAGCAGAGATCCCGGGACAGGGGGCGGTGGCTACACCTTC.